The 2 T cell receptor beta chains below come from one sample, sequenced in a study of blood T cell repertoires in COVID-19. Clones were read by immunoSEQ multiplex PCR, and TCRdb kept only the in-frame ones, dropping some. The sample lists 200,000 or so clones; roughly nine tenths were seen once. Material for sequencing was peripheral blood. All receptors derive from a woman aged 70-85 years with acute or convalescent COVID-19.

The chain couples TRBV28 to TRBJ1-6; 9 bases map to TRBD1. J lost 10 bases, V lost 11 bases, and 6 bases had no gene match. From germline, CDR1 is MDHEN and CDR2 SYDVKM. The CDR3 sequence is 12 residues long. The CDR3 DNA is TGTGCCTCCGGGACAGGGTCCTCACCCCTCCACTTT. As protein: CASGTGSSPLHF.

The genes are TRBV19 and TRBJ2-1; 11 bases are shared with TRBD2. CDR3 length equals 17 residues. Germline CDR1 is LNHDA and CDR2 is SQIVND (reference sequence). Trimming removed 3 bases from V and 5 bases from J; junction bases left unmatched: 9. As DNA, the CDR3 is TGTGCCAGTAGTATGTCTAGCGGGAGGAAATGGGACAATGAGCAGTTCTTC. The encoded protein is CASSMSSGRKWDNEQFF.